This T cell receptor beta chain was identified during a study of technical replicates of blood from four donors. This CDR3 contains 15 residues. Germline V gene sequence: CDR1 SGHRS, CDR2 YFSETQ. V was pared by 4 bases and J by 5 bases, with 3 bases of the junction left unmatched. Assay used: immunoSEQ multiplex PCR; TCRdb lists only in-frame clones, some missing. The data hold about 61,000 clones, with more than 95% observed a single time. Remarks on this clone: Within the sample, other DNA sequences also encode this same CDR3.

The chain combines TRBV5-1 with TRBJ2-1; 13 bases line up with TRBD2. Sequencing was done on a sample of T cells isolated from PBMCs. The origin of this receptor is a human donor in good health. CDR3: CASSEGLAGDNEQFF. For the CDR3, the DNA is TGCGCCAGCAGCGAAGGACTAGCGGGGGACAATGAGCAGTTCTTC.